The clone carrying this TCR beta chain occurred many times. The antigen is undetermined. 5'RACE template switching produced TCR cDNA carrying a universal primer site and UMIs. One entry per CDR3 protein, called by TCRdb with MiXCR from the 5' RACE reads. The data contain over 250,000 distinct CDR3 sequences, over 4% of them seen just once; the ten biggest clones take up just under 25%. The source of the sample is a study of T cells after yellow fever vaccination. Notes on the study in general: Booster samples showed a return of most primary-vaccination clones (under 98% CD4, around 85% CD8). Highly abundant clonotypes carried over from the bulk population could end up in FACS-sorted repertoires as contaminants. Peaking on day 5 versus 15, the secondary response was faster but weaker.

The CDR3 contains 13 residues. The V gene's germline CDR1 is SGHKS and CDR2 YYEKEE (reference sequence). V was clipped by 3 bases and J by 3 bases, with 9 bases between them. This receptor was taken from a man younger than 35 who received the YFV17D yellow fever vaccine. This sequence joins TRBV5-5 and TRBJ2-5, with D hard to call. The sequencing used PBMCs, collected 5 days after the yellow fever booster vaccination. DNA for the CDR3: TGTGCCAGCAGCTGGATGTCAGAAGAGACCCAGTACTTC. The encoded protein is CASSWMSEETQYF.